Below are 27 T cell receptor beta chains sequenced from a single sample in a study of blood T cell repertoires in COVID-19. Profiling relied on immunoSEQ multiplex PCR, and the TCRdb table lists in-frame clones only, not all of them. Of 35,000 to 45,000 clones listed, about 78% are singletons. Material: peripheral blood. These receptors were obtained from a man between 65 and 85 years old with active or convalescent COVID-19.

The rearrangement uses TRBV25-1 and TRBJ2-3; 7 nucleotides line up with TRBD2. V shed 5 bases and J 13 bases; nucleotides not matched to a gene: 6. This CDR3 has 11 residues. Looked up from germline, CDR1 is MGHDK and CDR2 is SYGVNS. For the CDR3, the DNA is TGTGCCAGCAGTATCGGGACTAATAAGTATTTT. It codes for CASSIGTNKYF.

The rearrangement links TRBV2 to TRBJ1-6; TRBD1 aligns across 7 bases. Trimming took 6 bases from V and 7 from J; bases not matched to a gene: 6. This CDR3 is 14 amino acids long. Germline CDR1 SNHLY, CDR2 FYNNEI. The CDR3 loop is CASRRTGENSPLHF. The CDR3 DNA reads TGTGCCAGCAGGAGGACAGGCGAGAATTCACCCCTCCACTTT.

The chain employs TRBV6-6 and TRBJ2-1, with TRBD2 identical over 7 bases. This CDR3 has 14 residues. The germline V gene encodes CDR1 MNHNY and CDR2 SVGAGI (reference sequence). J was trimmed by 8 bases and V by 8 bases; bases with no gene match: 12. The CDR3 DNA reads TGTGCCAGCCGGGAGGTCAGGGATGTCTATGAGCAGTTCTTC. Amino acid sequence: CASREVRDVYEQFF.

The V and J genes are TRBV15 and TRBJ1-6, with TRBD1 matching 9 bases. The CDR3 spans 15 residues. Germline CDR1 LNHNV, CDR2 YYDKDF (reference sequence). Trimming took 4 bases from V and 10 from J; bases not matched to a gene: 8. CDR3 amino acids: CATSMDRGPWSPLHF. CDR3 nucleotides: TGTGCCACCAGCATGGACAGGGGCCCCTGGTCACCCCTCCACTTT. The entire variable domain, with the rest obtained from reference TRBV15 and TRBJ1-6, is as follows: DAMVIQNPRYQVTQFGKPVTLSCSQTLNHNVMYWYQQKSSQAPKLLFHYYDKDFNNEADTPDNFQSRRPNTSFCFLDIRSPGLGDTAMYLCATSMDRGPWSPLHFGNGTRLTVT.

The rearrangement joins TRBV2 to TRBJ1-3, with D unresolved. The length of the CDR3 is 14 residues. The germline V and J ends were trimmed by 4 bases and 4 bases, with 11 bases remaining between them. The germline V gene encodes CDR1 SNHLY and CDR2 FYNNEI. The DNA for the CDR3 is TGTGCCAGCAGTGGCCGGGTTTCAGGAAACACCATATATTTT. This translates into CASSGRVSGNTIYF.

The genes are TRBV30 and TRBJ2-1; 8 bases match TRBD1. Germline V CDR1 and CDR2: GTSNPN, SVGIG (reference sequence). With 3 bases clipped from V and 2 bases from J, the junction kept 9 bases outside the gene matches. The CDR3 is 16 residues long. The CDR3: CAWSPRDRLTYNEQFF. The CDR3 DNA reads TGTGCCTGGAGCCCCCGGGACAGGCTCACCTACAATGAGCAGTTCTTC. The whole variable domain, remainder taken from reference TRBV30 and TRBJ2-1, is SQTIHQWPATLVQPVGSPLSLECTVEGTSNPNLYWYRQAAGRGLQLLFYSVGIGQISSEVPQNLSASRPQDRQFILSSKKLLLSDSGFYLCAWSPRDRLTYNEQFFGPGTRLTVL.

This rearrangement joins TRBV7-9 to TRBJ1-5; the match to TRBD1 covers 9 bases. The germline V gene has CDR1 SEHNR and CDR2 FQNEAQ (reference sequence). The trim removed 4 bases at V and 6 bases at J, leaving 4 bases unmatched. CDR3 length: 14 residues. The CDR3 DNA reads TGTGCCAGCAGCTGGGGACAGGGACCTCAGCCCCAGCATTTT. Translating it yields CASSWGQGPQPQHF.

This clone was seen once. This chain uses TRBV12-3 or TRBV12-4 with TRBJ1-5; TRBD1 matches at 7 bases. The V gene end was trimmed by 6 bases and the J gene end by 4 bases; junction bases not matched to a gene: 3. The CDR3 is 13 residues long. CDR3 nucleotides: TGTGCCAGCAGCGGGACAGCGAATCAGCCCCAGCATTTT. This gives the protein CASSGTANQPQHF.

This clone was recorded a few times. The chain employs TRBV18 and TRBJ1-1, with D possibly TRBD1 on 5 matching bases. Between the trimmed V and J ends, which lost 5 bases and 3 bases, there was a span of 13 bases. Germline V CDR1 and CDR2: KGHSH, LQKENI. The CDR3 is 14 amino acids. The CDR3 spells CASSSTQGDTEAFF. The CDR3 DNA is TGTGCCAGCTCATCTACCCAAGGGGACACTGAAGCTTTCTTT.

This clone came up a few times. The gene calls are TRBV27 and TRBJ2-5, with a possible D match to TRBD2 (5 bases). Trimming stripped 8 bases from V and 2 bases from J, with 9 bases between. The CDR3 loop spans 12 amino acids. The germline V gene has CDR1 MNHEY and CDR2 SMNVEV (reference sequence). The CDR3, as DNA: TGTGCCAGCCCTAGCTCTCAAGAGACCCAGTACTTC. Protein sequence: CASPSSQETQYF.

The chain has TRBV19 and TRBJ2-3; 10 nucleotides match TRBD2. The trim removed 4 bases at V and 2 bases at J, leaving 15 bases unmatched. Germline assignment: CDR1 LNHDA and CDR2 SQIVND (reference sequence). This CDR3 comprises 19 residues. In nucleotides, the CDR3 is TGTGCCAGTAGTAGTCGACTAGCGGGTACATCTCTACACACAGATACGCAGTATTTT. This sequence encodes CASSSRLAGTSLHTDTQYF. Variable domain in full (rest from reference TRBV19 and TRBJ2-3): DGGITQSPKYLFRKEGQNVTLSCEQNLNHDAMYWYRQDPGQGLRLIYYSQIVNDFQKGDIAEGYSVSREKKESFPLTVTSAQKNPTAFYLCASSSRLAGTSLHTDTQYFGPGTRLTVL.

The chain's CDR3 is CATSDSGQGDQAFF. DNA of the CDR3: TGTGCCACCAGTGATTCCGGACAGGGAGATCAAGCTTTCTTT. The chain has TRBV24-1 and TRBJ1-1; the match to TRBD1 covers 8 bases. The ends lost 2 bases at V and 9 bases at J; junction bases unmatched: 7. Germline V gene lookup returns CDR1 KGHDR and CDR2 SFDVKD. CDR3 length: 14 amino acids.

This clone has a handful of counts. The chain couples TRBV9 to TRBJ2-3; 8 nucleotides agree with TRBD2. In germline, CDR1 is SGDLS, CDR2 YYNGEE. This CDR3 spans 15 amino acids. J lost 5 bases, V lost 4 bases, and 9 bases had no gene match. CDR3 coding DNA: TGTGCCAGCAGCCATGCGGGGGGCTGGGGAGATACGCAGTATTTT. This encodes CASSHAGGWGDTQYF.

CDR3 region: CASSQGTGGGGTEAFF. Here the CDR3 DNA reads TGTGCCAGCAGCCAAGGGACAGGGGGAGGAGGCACTGAAGCTTTCTTT. The J gene is TRBJ1-1, the V gene TRBV3-1 (or the pseudogene TRBV3-2); 10 bases align to TRBD1. CDR1 and CDR2 (germline): LGHDT, YNNKEL (reference sequence). V was clipped by 1 base and J by 4 bases; unmatched bases: 6. This CDR3 comprises 16 residues.

This clone turned up a few times. The rearrangement uses TRBV2 and TRBJ2-1; 16 nucleotides line up with TRBD2. Losses at the gene ends were 4 bases for V and 7 bases for J; bases not matched to a gene: 7. Germline V CDR1 and CDR2: SNHLY, FYNNEI. The CDR3 covers 17 residues. The CDR3 loop reads CASSAYQGLAGGNEQFF. The CDR3 coding sequence is TGTGCCAGCAGTGCCTACCAGGGACTAGCGGGGGGGAATGAGCAGTTCTTC.

This clone qualifies as medium-sized. The V gene is TRBV11-2, the J gene TRBJ2-7; 13 positions agree with TRBD2. CDR1 and CDR2 from the germline V gene are SGHAT and FQNNGV. The V segment lost 5 bases and the J segment 0 bases; nucleotides outside the gene matches: 1. This CDR3 has 15 residues. The CDR3 nucleotides are TGTGCCAGCAGCAGGACTAGCGGGGGCTCCTACGAGCAGTACTTC. Protein product: CASSRTSGGSYEQYF.

This clone was observed a few times. The chain is built from TRBV5-1 and TRBJ1-6; maybe TRBD1 (5 bases). Germline V gene data show CDR1 as SGHRS and CDR2 as YFSETQ. The CDR3 runs to 15 residues. The V gene lost 0 bases and the J gene lost 5 bases, with 9 bases spanning the gap. CDR3 residues: CASSLEGPNNSPLHF. The CDR3 DNA sequence: TGCGCCAGCAGCTTGGAGGGGCCCAATAATTCACCCCTCCACTTT.

The chain joins TRBV5-1 to TRBJ1-5; no clear D gene. The length of the CDR3 is 16 residues. From germline, CDR1 is SGHRS and CDR2 YFSETQ. The ends were cut back, 5 bases at V and 4 bases at J, with 19 bases in the middle. CDR3 DNA: TGCGCCAGCAGTTATATGGGCCCCGAGGGAAATCAGCCCCAGCATTTT. Its translation: CASSYMGPEGNQPQHF.

The V gene is TRBV14, the J gene TRBJ2-1, with D perhaps TRBD2 (7 bases). This CDR3 has 13 residues. V lost 3 bases, J lost 10 bases, and 13 bases lay in between. Germline V gene data show CDR1 as SGHDN and CDR2 as FVKESK. The CDR3 is CASSQWGGEEQFF. CDR3 DNA sequence: TGTGCCAGCAGCCAGTGGGGGGGCGAAGAGCAGTTCTTC.

Remarks on this clone: Additional DNA sequences in this sample encode the identical CDR3. The J gene is TRBJ2-1, the V gene TRBV27; TRBD1 matches 8 bases. Germline lookup yields CDR1 MNHEY and CDR2 SMNVEV (reference sequence). The V segment lost 5 bases and the J segment 0 bases; nucleotides outside the gene matches: 9. The CDR3 extends over 17 amino acids. CDR3 DNA: TGTGCCAGCAGTATCCGACAGGGGATGAGCTCCTACAATGAGCAGTTCTTC. It yields the protein CASSIRQGMSSYNEQFF.

The V and J genes are TRBV2 and TRBJ2-3, with 8 bases matching TRBD2. The CDR3 is 14 amino acids. V shed 4 bases and J 5 bases; nucleotides not matched to a gene: 5. CDR1 SNHLY and CDR2 FYNNEI come from the germline V gene. DNA for the CDR3: TGTGCCAGCAGTGCGGGGGGGCCTATAGATACGCAGTATTTT. Translated: CASSAGGPIDTQYF.

The chain employs TRBV11-2 and TRBJ1-2, with D maybe TRBD1 (6 bases). V was cut by 1 base and J by 1 base, with 10 bases left in between. From germline, CDR1 is SGHAT and CDR2 FQNNGV. The CDR3 runs 15 residues. The CDR3 bases are TGTGCCAGCAGCTTAGGGCAGGGGTTTAACTATGGCTACACCTTC. Its translation is CASSLGQGFNYGYTF.

This clone has a handful of counts. The genes are TRBV20-1 and TRBJ2-7; D possibly corresponds to TRBD1 (5 bases). The CDR3 runs to 11 residues. The germline V gene has CDR1 DFQATT and CDR2 SNEGSKA (reference sequence). The V end was cut by 3 bases, the J end by 3 bases, with 6 bases between. The CDR3 loop reads CSARDNYEQYF. The CDR3 nucleotides read TGCAGTGCTAGGGACAACTACGAGCAGTACTTC.

The rearrangement links TRBV27 to TRBJ2-2; D might be TRBD1 (5 bases). Per the germline V gene, CDR1 is MNHEY and CDR2 is SMNVEV (reference sequence). The CDR3 covers 15 residues. Trimming took off 6 bases at V and 6 bases at J, with 17 bases between the two ends. This chain's CDR3 is CASRVISTGAGELFF. The CDR3 DNA reads as TGTGCCAGCAGAGTTATTAGCACAGGCGCCGGGGAGCTGTTTTTT.

The chain carries TRBV6-1 and TRBJ1-3, with 7 bases lining up with TRBD1. V lost 3 bases to trimming and J lost 4 bases; unmatched junction nucleotides: 0. The CDR3 totals 13 residues. Germline V CDR1 and CDR2: MNHNS, SASEGT. The CDR3 sequence is CASSETGGNTIYF. The CDR3 DNA is TGTGCCAGCAGTGAGACAGGGGGAAACACCATATATTTT.

This chain links TRBV21-1 with TRBJ2-3; the D call in the table, TRBD1, was not verified against the DNA. TRBV21-1 is tagged as a pseudogene. CDR3 size: 14 residues. CDR3 nucleotides: TGTGCCAGCAGCAAGACAGGGGAGGGCGATACGCAGTATTTT. It codes for CASSKTGEGDTQYF.

The chain couples TRBV6-6 to TRBJ1-6; D perhaps matches TRBD1 (6 bases). Trimming cost V 5 bases and J 5 bases, with 13 bases left between them. Germline V gene sequence: CDR1 MNHNY, CDR2 SVGAGI (reference sequence). The CDR3 is made up of 15 amino acids. The chain's CDR3 is CASSHRGADNSPLHF. For the CDR3, the DNA is TGTGCCAGCAGTCACCGGGGGGCGGATAATTCACCCCTCCACTTT.